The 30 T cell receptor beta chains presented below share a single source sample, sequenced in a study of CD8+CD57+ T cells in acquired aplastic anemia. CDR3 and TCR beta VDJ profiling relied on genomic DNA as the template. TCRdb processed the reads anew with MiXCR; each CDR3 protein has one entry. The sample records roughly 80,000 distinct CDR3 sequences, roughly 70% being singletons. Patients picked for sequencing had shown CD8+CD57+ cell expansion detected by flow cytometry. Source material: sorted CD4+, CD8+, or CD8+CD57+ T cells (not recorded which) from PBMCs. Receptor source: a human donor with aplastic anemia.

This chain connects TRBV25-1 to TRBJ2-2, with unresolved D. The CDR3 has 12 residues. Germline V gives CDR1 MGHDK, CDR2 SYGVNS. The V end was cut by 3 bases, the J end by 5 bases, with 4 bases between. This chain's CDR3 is CASSDGTGELFF. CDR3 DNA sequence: TGTGCCAGCAGTGATGGAACCGGGGAGCTGTTTTTT. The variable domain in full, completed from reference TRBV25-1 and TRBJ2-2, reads EADIYQTPRYLVIGTGKKITLECSQTMGHDKMYWYQQDPGMELHLIHYSYGVNSTEKGDLSSESTVSRIRTEHFPLTLESARPSHTSQYLCASSDGTGELFFGEGSRLTVL.

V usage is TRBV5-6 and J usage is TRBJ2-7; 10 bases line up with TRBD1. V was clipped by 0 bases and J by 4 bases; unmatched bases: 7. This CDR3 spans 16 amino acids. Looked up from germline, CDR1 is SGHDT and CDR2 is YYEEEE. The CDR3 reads CASSLGPGTGAYEQYF. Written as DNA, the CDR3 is TGTGCCAGCAGCTTGGGGCCCGGGACAGGGGCGTACGAGCAGTACTTC.

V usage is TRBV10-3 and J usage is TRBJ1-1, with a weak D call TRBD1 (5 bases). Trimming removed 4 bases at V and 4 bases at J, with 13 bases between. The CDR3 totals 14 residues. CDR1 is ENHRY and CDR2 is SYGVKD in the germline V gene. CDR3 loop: CAISGTLEGTEAFF. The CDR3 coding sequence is TGTGCCATCAGTGGGACACTCGAGGGCACTGAAGCTTTCTTT.

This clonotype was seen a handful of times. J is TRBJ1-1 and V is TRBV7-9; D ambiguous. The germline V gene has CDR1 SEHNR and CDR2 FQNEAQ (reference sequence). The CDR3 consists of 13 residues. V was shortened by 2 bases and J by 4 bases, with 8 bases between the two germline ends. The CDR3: CASSLLAATEAFF. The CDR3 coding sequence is TGTGCCAGCAGCTTACTGGCTGCCACTGAAGCTTTCTTT.

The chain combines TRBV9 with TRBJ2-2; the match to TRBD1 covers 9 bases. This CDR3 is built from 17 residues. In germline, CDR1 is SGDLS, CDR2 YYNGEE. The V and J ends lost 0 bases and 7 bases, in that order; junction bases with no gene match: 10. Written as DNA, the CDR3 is TGTGCCAGCAGCGTAGTCAGTGCGGGACAGGGTAACGGGGAGCTGTTTTTT. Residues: CASSVVSAGQGNGELFF.

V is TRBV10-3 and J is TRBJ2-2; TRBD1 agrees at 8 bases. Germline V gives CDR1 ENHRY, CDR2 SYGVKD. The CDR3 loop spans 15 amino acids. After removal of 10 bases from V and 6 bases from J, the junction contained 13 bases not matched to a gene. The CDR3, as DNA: TGTGCCACTACCCGGACAGGGATCCTGTCCGGGGAGCTGTTTTTT. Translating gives CATTRTGILSGELFF.

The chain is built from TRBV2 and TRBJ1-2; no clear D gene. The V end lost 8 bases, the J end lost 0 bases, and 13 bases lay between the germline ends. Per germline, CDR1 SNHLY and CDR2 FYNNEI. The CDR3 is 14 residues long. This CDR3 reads CASRGGVANYGYTF. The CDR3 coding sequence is TGTGCCAGCCGCGGTGGGGTTGCTAACTATGGCTACACCTTC.

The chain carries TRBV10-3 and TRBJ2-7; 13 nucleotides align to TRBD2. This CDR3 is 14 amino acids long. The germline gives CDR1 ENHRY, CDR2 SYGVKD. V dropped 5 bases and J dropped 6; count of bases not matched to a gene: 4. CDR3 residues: CAISPGLAGTEQYF. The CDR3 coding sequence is TGTGCCATCAGTCCGGGACTAGCGGGAACCGAGCAGTACTTC.

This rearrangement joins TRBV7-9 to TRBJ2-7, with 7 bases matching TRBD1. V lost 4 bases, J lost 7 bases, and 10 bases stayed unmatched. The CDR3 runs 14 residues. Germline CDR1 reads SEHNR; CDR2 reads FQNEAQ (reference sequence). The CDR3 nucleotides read TGTGCCAGCAGCTCCGCCGACAGGGTGGGAGAGCAGTACTTC. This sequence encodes CASSSADRVGEQYF.

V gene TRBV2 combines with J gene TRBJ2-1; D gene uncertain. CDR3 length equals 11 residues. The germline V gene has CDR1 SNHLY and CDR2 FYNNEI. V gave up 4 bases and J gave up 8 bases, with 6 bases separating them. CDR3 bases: TGTGCCAGCAGTGCGCACGATGAGCAGTTCTTC. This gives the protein CASSAHDEQFF. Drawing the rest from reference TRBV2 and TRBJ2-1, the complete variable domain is EPEVTQTPSHQVTQMGQEVILRCVPISNHLYFYWYRQILGQKVEFLVSFYNNEISEKSEIFDDQFSVERPDGSNFTLKIRSTKLEDSAMYFCASSAHDEQFFGPGTRLTVL.

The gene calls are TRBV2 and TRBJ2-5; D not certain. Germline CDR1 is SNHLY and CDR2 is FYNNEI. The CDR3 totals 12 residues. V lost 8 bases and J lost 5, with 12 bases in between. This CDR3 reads CASQTESETQYF. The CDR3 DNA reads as TGTGCCAGCCAAACAGAATCCGAGACCCAGTACTTC.

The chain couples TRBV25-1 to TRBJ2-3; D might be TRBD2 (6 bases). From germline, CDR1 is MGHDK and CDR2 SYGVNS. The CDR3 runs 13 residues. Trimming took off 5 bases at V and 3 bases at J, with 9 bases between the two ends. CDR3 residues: CASSPLATDTQYF. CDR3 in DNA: TGTGCCAGCAGTCCCCTAGCGACAGATACGCAGTATTTT.

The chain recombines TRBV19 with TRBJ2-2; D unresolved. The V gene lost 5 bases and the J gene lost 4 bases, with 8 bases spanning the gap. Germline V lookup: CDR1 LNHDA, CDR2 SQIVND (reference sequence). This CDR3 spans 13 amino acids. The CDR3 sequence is CASSLDPTGELFF. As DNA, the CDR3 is TGTGCCAGTAGTCTCGATCCCACCGGGGAGCTGTTTTTT.

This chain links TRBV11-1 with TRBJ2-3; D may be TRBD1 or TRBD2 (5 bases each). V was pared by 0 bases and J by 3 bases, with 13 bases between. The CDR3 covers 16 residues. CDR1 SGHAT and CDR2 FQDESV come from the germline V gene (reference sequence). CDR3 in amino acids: CASSLATWGSTDTQYF. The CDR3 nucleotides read TGTGCCAGCAGCTTAGCGACTTGGGGGAGTACAGATACGCAGTATTTT. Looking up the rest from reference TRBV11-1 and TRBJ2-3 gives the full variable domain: EAEVAQSPRYKITEKSQAVAFWCDPISGHATLYWYRQILGQGPELLVQFQDESVVDDSQLPKDRFSAERLKGVDSTLKIQPAELGDSAMYLCASSLATWGSTDTQYFGPGTRLTVL.

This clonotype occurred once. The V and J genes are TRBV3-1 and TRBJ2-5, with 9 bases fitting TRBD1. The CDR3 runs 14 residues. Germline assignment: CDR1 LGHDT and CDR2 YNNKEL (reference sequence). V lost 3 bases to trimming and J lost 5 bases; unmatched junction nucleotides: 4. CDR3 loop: CASSHTDRGETQYF. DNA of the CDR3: TGTGCCAGCAGCCACACCGACAGGGGGGAGACCCAGTACTTC.

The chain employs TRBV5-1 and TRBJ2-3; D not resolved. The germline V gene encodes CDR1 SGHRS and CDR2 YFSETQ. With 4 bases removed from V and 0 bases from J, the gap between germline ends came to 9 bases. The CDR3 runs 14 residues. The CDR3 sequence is CASSEMPSTDTQYF. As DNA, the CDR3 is TGCGCCAGCAGCGAGATGCCTAGCACAGATACGCAGTATTTT.

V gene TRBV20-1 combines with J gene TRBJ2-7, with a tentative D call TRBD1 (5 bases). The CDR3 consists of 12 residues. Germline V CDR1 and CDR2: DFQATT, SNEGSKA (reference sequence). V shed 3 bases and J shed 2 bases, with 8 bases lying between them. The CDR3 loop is CSARDTAYEQYF. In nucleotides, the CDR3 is TGCAGTGCTAGGGACACTGCCTACGAGCAGTACTTC.

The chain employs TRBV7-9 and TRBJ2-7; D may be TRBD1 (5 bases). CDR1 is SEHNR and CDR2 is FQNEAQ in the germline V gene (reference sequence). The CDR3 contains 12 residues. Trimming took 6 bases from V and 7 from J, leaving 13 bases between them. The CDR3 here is CASSSDIQEQYF. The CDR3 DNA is TGTGCCAGCAGTTCGGACATACAGGAGCAGTACTTC.

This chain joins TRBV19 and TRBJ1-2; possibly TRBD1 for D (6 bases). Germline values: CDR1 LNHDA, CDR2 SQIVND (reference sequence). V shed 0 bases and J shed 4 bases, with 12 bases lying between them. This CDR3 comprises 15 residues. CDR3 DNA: TGTGCCAGTAGTATAGAGGGGGGGCGTCGCTATGGCTACACCTTC. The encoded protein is CASSIEGGRRYGYTF.

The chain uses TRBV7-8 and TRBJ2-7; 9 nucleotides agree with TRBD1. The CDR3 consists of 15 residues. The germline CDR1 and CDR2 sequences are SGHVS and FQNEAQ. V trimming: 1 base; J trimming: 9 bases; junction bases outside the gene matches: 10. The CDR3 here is CASSLVVQGALRQYF. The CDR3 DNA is TGTGCCAGCAGCTTAGTTGTACAGGGGGCCTTAAGGCAGTACTTC.

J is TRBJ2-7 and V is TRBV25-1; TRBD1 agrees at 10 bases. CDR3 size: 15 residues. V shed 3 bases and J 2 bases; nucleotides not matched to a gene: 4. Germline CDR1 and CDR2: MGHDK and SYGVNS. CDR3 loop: CASSDPGTGAYEQYF. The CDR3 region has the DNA TGTGCCAGCAGTGACCCCGGGACAGGGGCCTACGAGCAGTACTTC.

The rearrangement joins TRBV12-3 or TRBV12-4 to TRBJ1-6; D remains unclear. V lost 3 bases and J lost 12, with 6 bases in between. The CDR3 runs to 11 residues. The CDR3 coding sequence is TGTGCCAGCAGTTTGGGCGGACCCCTCCACTTT. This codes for CASSLGGPLHF.

The CDR3 is CAIGQNNQPQHF. The CDR3 nucleotides are TGTGCCATCGGACAGAACAATCAGCCCCAGCATTTT. The gene calls are TRBV10-3 and TRBJ1-5; the D gene is possibly TRBD1 (6 bases). V gave up 8 bases and J gave up 3 bases, with 8 bases separating them. Germline V lookup: CDR1 ENHRY, CDR2 SYGVKD. The CDR3 runs 12 residues.

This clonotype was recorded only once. The CDR3 region is CASSLAWPSAEETQYF. The DNA for the CDR3 is TGTGCCAGCAGCTTAGCGTGGCCTAGCGCAGAAGAGACCCAGTACTTC. V is TRBV7-8 and J is TRBJ2-5, with D maybe TRBD2 (6 bases). V was clipped by 0 bases and J by 3 bases, with 14 bases between them. The germline V gene has CDR1 SGHVS and CDR2 FQNEAQ. The CDR3 sequence is 16 residues long. Using reference TRBV7-8 and TRBJ2-5 for the parts outside the CDR3, the full variable domain is GAGVSQSPRYKVAKRGQDVALRCDPISGHVSLFWYQQALGQGPEFLTYFQNEAQLDKSGLPSDRFFAERPEGSVSTLKIQRTQQEDSAVYLCASSLAWPSAEETQYFGPGTRLLVL.

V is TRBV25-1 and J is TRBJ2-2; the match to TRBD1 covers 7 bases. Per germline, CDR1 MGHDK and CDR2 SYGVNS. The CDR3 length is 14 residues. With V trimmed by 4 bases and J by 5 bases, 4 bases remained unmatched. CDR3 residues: CASSGGQFTGELFF. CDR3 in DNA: TGTGCCAGCAGTGGGGGACAGTTTACCGGGGAGCTGTTTTTT. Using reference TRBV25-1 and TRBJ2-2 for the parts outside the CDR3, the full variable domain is EADIYQTPRYLVIGTGKKITLECSQTMGHDKMYWYQQDPGMELHLIHYSYGVNSTEKGDLSSESTVSRIRTEHFPLTLESARPSHTSQYLCASSGGQFTGELFFGEGSRLTVL.

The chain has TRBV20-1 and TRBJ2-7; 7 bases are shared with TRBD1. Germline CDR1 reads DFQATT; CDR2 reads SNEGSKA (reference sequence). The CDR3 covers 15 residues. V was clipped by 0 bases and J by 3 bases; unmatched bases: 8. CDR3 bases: TGCAGTGCTAGAGAACCCTCGAACAGGGGCTACGAGCAGTACTTC. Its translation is CSAREPSNRGYEQYF.

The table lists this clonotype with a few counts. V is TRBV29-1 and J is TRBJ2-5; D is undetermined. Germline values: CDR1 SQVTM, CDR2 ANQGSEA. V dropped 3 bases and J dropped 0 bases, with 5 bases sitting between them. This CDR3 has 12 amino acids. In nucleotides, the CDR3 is TGCAGCGTTGACAGGTACCAAGAGACCCAGTACTTC. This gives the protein CSVDRYQETQYF. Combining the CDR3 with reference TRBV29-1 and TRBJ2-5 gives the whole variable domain SAVISQKPSRDICQRGTSLTIQCQVDSQVTMMFWYRQQPGQSLTLIATANQGSEATYESGFVIDKFPISRPNLTFSTLTVSNMSPEDSSIYLCSVDRYQETQYFGPGTRLLVL.

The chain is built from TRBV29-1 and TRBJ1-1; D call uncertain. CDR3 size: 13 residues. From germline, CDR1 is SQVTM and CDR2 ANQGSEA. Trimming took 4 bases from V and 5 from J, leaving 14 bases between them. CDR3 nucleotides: TGCAGCGTTGCTGGACCCTCACTTACTGAAGCTTTCTTT. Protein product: CSVAGPSLTEAFF.

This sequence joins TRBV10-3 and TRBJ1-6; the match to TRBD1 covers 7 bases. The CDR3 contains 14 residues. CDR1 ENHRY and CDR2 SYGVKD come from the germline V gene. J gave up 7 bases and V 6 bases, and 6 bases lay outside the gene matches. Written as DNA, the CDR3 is TGTGCCATCAGAAGACAGGGAAAGAATTCACCCCTCCACTTT. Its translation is CAIRRQGKNSPLHF.

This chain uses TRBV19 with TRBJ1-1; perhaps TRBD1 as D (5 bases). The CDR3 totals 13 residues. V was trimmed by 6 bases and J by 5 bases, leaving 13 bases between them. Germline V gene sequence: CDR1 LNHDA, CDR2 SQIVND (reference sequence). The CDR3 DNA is TGTGCCAGTAGCCAACAGGTACGGACTGAAGCTTTCTTT. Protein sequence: CASSQQVRTEAFF.